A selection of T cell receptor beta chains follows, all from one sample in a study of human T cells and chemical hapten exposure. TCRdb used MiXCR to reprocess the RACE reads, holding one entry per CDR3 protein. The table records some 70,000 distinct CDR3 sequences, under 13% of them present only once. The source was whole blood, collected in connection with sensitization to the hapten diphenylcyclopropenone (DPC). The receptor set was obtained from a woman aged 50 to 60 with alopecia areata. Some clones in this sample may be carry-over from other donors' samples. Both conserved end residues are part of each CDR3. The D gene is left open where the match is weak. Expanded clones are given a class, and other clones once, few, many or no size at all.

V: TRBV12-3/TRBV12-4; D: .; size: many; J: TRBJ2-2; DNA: TGTGCCAGCACCCATAGGAGGGTTTCGGACGGGGAGCTGTTTTTT; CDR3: CASTHRRVSDGELFF
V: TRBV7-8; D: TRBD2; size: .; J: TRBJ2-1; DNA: TGTGCCAGCAGCTTAGCGCTGTTCAAAAGCGGGAGGGCAGTCTATGAGCAGTTCTTC; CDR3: CASSLALFKSGRAVYEQFF
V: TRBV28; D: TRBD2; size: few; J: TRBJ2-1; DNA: TGTGCCAGCAGTTCCCCATCGAGGCGGGAGCTTTTCCTCAATGAGCAGTTCTTC; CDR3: CASSSPSRRELFLNEQFF
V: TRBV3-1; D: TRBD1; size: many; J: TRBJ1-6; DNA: TGTGCCAGCAGCCGAGAAGACAGGGGTCGGGGTTCACCCCTCCACTTT; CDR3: CASSREDRGRGSPLHF
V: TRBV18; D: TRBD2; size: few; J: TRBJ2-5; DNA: TGTGCCAGCTCAGCAGCGGGAGGGCCGGGAGAGACCCAGTACTTC; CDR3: CASSAAGGPGETQYF
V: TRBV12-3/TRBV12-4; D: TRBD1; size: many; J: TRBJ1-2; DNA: TGTGCCAGCAGTAGGGACAGGATTATTAACTATGGCTACACCTTC; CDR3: CASSRDRIINYGYTF
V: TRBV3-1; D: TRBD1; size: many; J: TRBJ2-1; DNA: TGTGCCAGCAGCCTCCGATCTCGCTCCGGGACAGGTCGGAATGAGCAGTTCTTC; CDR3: CASSLRSRSGTGRNEQFF
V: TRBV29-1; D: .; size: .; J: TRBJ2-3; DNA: TGCAGCGCAGACCCCGAGCAGGGGAAAGATACGCAGTATTTT; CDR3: CSADPEQGKDTQYF
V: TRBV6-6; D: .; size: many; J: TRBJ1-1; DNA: TGTGCCAGCAGTTACCTACCTGAAAGGGTTACTGAAGCTTTCTTT; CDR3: CASSYLPERVTEAFF
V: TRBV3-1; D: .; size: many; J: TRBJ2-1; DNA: TGTGCCAGCAGCAACGAGCGGTACAATGAGCAGTTCTTC; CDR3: CASSNERYNEQFF
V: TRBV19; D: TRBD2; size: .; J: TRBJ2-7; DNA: TGTGCCAGTAGTTCCTTAGCGGGAACCTACGAGCAGTACTTC; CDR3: CASSSLAGTYEQYF
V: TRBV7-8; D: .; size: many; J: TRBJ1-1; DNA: TGTGCCAGCAGCTTGTCCGGGACGGAGAACACTGAAGCTTTCTTT; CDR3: CASSLSGTENTEAFF
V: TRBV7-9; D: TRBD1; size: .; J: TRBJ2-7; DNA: TGTGCCAGCAGGACTGGGACAGGGGGCGAGCAGTACTTC; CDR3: CASRTGTGGEQYF
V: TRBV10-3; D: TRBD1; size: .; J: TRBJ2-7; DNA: TGTGCCATCGGGACAGGGGGCTACGAGCAGTACTTC; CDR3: CAIGTGGYEQYF
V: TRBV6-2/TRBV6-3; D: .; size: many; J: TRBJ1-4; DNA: TGTGCCAGCAGTTCCGGAGACACAACCGAAAAACTGTTTTTT; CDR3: CASSSGDTTEKLFF
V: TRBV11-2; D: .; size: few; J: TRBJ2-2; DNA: TGTGCCAGCAGCTCAATCATGAACACCGGGGAGCTGTTTTTT; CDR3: CASSSIMNTGELFF
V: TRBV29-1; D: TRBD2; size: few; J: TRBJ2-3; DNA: TGCAGCGTTTCCCCAGCGGGAGTCGATACGCAGTATTTT; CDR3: CSVSPAGVDTQYF
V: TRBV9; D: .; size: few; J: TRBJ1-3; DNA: TGTGCCAGCGGGGCAACGGGAAACACCATATATTTT; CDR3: CASGATGNTIYF
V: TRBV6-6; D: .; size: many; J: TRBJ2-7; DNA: TGTGCCAGCAGTTACCCCGGGCGGAAATACGAGCAGTACTTC; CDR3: CASSYPGRKYEQYF
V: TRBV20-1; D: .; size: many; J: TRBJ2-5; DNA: TGCAGTGCCCCCGACCCCTTATCTGAGACCCAGTACTTC; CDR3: CSAPDPLSETQYF
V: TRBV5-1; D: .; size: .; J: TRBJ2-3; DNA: TGCGCCAGCAGCTTGCCGGCAGATACGCAGTATTTT; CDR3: CASSLPADTQYF
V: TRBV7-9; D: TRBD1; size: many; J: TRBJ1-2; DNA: TGTGCCAGCGGGGGACAGGGCTTTGGCTACACCTTC; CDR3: CASGGQGFGYTF
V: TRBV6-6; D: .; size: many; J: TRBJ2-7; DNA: TGTGCCAGCAGTTACAGGGGGTTAAACGAGCAGTACTTC; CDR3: CASSYRGLNEQYF
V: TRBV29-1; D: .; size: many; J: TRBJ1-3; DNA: TGCAGCGTTGGGGGGGGCTCTGGAAACACCATATATTTT; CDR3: CSVGGGSGNTIYF
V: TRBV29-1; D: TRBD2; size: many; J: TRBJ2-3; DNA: TGCAGCGTTGACGGGACTAGCGGCCGCACAGATACGCAGTATTTT; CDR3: CSVDGTSGRTDTQYF
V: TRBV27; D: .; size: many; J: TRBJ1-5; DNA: TGTGCCAGCAGTCCGGGGACGGATAGCAATCAGCCCCAGCATTTT; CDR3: CASSPGTDSNQPQHF
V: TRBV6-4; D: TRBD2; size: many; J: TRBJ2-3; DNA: TGTGCCAGCAGTGACTCTAGGCTAGCGGGTCTCGGAGATACGCAGTATTTT; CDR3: CASSDSRLAGLGDTQYF
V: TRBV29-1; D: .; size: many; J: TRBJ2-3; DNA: TGCGGGTCCCTTGGGGCCGTCACAGATACGCAGTATTTT; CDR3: CGSLGAVTDTQYF
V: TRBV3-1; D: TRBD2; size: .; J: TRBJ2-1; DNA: TGTGCCAGCAGCCAAGGACTAGCGGGAGTCGATGAGCAGTTCTTC; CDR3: CASSQGLAGVDEQFF
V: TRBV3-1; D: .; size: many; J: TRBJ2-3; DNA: TGTGCCAGCAGCCATTTTAAGCGGAATACAGATACGCAGTATTTT; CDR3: CASSHFKRNTDTQYF
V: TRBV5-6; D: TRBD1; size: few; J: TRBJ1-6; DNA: TGTGCCAGCAGCTTCTCCGGGACAGGGATGTATTCACCCCTCCACTTT; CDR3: CASSFSGTGMYSPLHF
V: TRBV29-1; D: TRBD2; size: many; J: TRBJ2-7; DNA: TGCAGCGTTGGTGGCCGGAGCGAGCGGGACTCGGGTTACGAGCAGTACTTC; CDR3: CSVGGRSERDSGYEQYF
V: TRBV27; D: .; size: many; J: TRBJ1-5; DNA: TGTGCCAGCAGTGCGGAACAGCCGTATCAGCCCCAGCATTTT; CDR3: CASSAEQPYQPQHF
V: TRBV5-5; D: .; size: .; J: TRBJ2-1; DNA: TGTGCCAGCGGGGGCGGGAGTCGGTCCTACAATGAGCAGTTCTTC; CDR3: CASGGGSRSYNEQFF
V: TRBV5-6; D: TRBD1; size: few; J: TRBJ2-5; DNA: TGTGCCAGCAGCTTCACAGGGGCCGATGAGACCCAGTACTTC; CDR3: CASSFTGADETQYF
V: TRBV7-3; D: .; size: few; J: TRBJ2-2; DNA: TGTGCCAGTCAACGGGGGCAGGAGGAGCTGTTTTTT; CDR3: CASQRGQEELFF
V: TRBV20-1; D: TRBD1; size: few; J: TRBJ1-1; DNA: TGCAGTGCCAACCAGGACAGGGTAACTGAAGCTTTCTTT; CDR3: CSANQDRVTEAFF
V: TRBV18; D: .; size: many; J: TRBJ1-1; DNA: TGTGCCAGCTCACCAGTGGAACGGACGAACACTGAAGCTTTCTTT; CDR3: CASSPVERTNTEAFF
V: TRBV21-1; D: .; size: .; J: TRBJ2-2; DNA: TGTGCCAGCAACATTCGGGGAACTTGCGGGGAGCTGTTTTTT; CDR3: CASNIRGTCGELFF
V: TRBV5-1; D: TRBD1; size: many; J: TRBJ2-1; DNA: TGCGCCAGCAGCTGGGGACAGGGCAACAATGAGCAGTTCTTC; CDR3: CASSWGQGNNEQFF
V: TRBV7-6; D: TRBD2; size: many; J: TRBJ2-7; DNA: TGTGCCAGCAGCCCACCGGGACTAGCGGGACCAGAGTACTTC; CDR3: CASSPPGLAGPEYF
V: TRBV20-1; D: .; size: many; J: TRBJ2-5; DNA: TGCAGTGCGTTCGTGCCCCAAGAGACCCAGTACTTC; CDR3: CSAFVPQETQYF
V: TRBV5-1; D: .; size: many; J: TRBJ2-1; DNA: TGCGCCAGCAGCTTGTCGGGCAGGGCGGCCTACAATGAGCAGTTCTTC; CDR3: CASSLSGRAAYNEQFF
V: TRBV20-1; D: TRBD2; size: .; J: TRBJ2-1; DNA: TGCAGTGCTAATCAACTGCTAGCGGGAGCCTACAATGAGCAGTTCTTC; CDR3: CSANQLLAGAYNEQFF
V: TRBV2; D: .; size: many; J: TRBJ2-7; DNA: TGTGCCAGCAGTGATTTGCGGACCTACTACGAGCAGTACTTC; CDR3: CASSDLRTYYEQYF
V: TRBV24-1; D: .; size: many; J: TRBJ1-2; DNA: TGTGCCACCAGTGTTCGGGGCCATGGCTACACCTTC; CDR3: CATSVRGHGYTF
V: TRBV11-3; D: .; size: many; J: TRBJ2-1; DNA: TGTGCCAGCAGCTACTACAGAAGGAATGAGCAGTTCTTC; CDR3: CASSYYRRNEQFF
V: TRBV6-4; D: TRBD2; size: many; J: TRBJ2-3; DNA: TGTGCCAGCAGTGACTCGAGTCGACTAGCGCGAGTCGGCACAGATACGCAGTATTTT; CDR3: CASSDSSRLARVGTDTQYF
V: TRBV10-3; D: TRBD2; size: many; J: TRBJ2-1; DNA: TGTGCCATCAGAAATAGCGGGTTCGCAAATGAGCAGTTCTTC; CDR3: CAIRNSGFANEQFF
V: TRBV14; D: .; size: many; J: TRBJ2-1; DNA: TGTGCCACCAGCTATTTCAATGAGCAGTTCTTC; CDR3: CATSYFNEQFF
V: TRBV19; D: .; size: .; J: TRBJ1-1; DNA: TGTGCCAGTACCTCACCCGGGGGCACTGAAGCTTTCTTT; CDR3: CASTSPGGTEAFF
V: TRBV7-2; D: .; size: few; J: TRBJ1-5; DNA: TGTGCCAGCAGCATCGGGTCCACATATAGCAATCAGCCCCAGCATTTT; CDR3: CASSIGSTYSNQPQHF
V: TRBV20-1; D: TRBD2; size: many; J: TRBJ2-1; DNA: TGCAGTGCCGCACATCCTGCGGGAGGGCTAAATGAGCAGTTCTTC; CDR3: CSAAHPAGGLNEQFF